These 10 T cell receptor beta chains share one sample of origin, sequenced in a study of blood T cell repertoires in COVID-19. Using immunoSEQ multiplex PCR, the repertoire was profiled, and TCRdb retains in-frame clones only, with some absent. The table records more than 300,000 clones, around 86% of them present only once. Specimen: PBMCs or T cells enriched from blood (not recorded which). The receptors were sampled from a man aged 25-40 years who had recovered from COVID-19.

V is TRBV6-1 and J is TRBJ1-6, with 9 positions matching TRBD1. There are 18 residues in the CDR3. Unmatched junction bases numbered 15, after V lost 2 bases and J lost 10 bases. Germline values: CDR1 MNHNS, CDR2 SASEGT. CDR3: CASSESRTGVGFGSPLHF. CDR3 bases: TGTGCCAGCAGTGAATCCCGGACAGGGGTCGGGTTCGGATCACCCCTCCACTTT.

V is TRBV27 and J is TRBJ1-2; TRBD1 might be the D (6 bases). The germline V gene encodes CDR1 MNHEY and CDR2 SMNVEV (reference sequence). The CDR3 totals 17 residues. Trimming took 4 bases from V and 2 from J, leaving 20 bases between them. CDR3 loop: CASSSSGAVIGNYGYTF. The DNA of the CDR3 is TGTGCCAGCAGTTCATCAGGGGCGGTGATCGGCAACTATGGCTACACCTTC.

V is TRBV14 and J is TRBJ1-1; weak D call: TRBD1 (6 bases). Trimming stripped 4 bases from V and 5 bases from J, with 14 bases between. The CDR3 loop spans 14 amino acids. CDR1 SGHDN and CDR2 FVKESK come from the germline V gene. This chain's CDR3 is CASSLHKGGTEAFF. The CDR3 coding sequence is TGTGCCAGCAGCCTACATAAAGGGGGAACTGAAGCTTTCTTT. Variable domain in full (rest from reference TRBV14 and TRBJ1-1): EAGVTQFPSHSVIEKGQTVTLRCDPISGHDNLYWYRRVMGKEIKFLLHFVKESKQDESGMPNNRFLAERTGGTYSTLKVQPAELEDSGVYFCASSLHKGGTEAFFGQGTRLTVV.

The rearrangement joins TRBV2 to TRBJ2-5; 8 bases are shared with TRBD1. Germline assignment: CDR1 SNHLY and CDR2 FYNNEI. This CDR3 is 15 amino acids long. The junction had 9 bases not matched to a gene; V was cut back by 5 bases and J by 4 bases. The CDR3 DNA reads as TGTGCCAGCAGTCCTTATGGGACAGGAGGAGAGACCCAGTACTTC. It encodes CASSPYGTGGETQYF. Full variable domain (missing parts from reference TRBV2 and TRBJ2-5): EPEVTQTPSHQVTQMGQEVILRCVPISNHLYFYWYRQILGQKVEFLVSFYNNEISEKSEIFDDQFSVERPDGSNFTLKIRSTKLEDSAMYFCASSPYGTGGETQYFGPGTRLLVL.

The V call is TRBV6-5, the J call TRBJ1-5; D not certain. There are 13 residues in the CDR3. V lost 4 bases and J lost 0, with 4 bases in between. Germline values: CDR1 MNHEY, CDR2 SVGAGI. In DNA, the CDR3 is TGTGCCAGCAGTTCCTTTAGCAATCAGCCCCAGCATTTT. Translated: CASSSFSNQPQHF.

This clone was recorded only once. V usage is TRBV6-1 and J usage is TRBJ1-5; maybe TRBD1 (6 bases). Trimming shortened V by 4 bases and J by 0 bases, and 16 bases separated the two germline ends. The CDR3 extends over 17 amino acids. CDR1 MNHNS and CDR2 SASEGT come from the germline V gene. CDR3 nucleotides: TGTGCCAGCAGTGTAGGACAGAATTATTATAGCAATCAGCCCCAGCATTTT. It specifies CASSVGQNYYSNQPQHF.

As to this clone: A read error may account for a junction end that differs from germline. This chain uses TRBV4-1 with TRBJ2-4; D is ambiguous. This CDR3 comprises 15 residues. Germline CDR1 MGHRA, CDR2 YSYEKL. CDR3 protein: CASSQGVIARNIQYF. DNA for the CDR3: TGCGCCAGCAGCCAAGGGGTAATAGCCAGAAACATTCAGTACTTC.

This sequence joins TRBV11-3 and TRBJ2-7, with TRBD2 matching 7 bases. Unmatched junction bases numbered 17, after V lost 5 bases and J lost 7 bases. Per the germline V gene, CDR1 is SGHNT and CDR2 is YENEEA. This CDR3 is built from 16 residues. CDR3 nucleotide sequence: TGTGCCAGCAGCCCCTCCCTAATAGCGGGCCTGGGGGAGCAGTACTTC. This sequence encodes CASSPSLIAGLGEQYF.

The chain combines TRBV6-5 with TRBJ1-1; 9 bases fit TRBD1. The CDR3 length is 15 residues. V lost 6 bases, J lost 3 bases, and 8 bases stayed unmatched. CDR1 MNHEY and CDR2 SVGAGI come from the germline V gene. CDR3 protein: CASRTTQGAYTEAFF. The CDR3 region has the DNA TGTGCCAGCAGGACGACACAGGGGGCCTACACTGAAGCTTTCTTT.

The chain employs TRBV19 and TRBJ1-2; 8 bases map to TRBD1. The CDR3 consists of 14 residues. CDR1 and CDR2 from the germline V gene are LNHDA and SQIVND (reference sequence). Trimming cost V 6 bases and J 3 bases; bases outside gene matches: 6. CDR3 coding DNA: TGTGCCAGTAGCTCAGGGGGCGCTGACTATGGCTACACCTTC. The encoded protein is CASSSGGADYGYTF.